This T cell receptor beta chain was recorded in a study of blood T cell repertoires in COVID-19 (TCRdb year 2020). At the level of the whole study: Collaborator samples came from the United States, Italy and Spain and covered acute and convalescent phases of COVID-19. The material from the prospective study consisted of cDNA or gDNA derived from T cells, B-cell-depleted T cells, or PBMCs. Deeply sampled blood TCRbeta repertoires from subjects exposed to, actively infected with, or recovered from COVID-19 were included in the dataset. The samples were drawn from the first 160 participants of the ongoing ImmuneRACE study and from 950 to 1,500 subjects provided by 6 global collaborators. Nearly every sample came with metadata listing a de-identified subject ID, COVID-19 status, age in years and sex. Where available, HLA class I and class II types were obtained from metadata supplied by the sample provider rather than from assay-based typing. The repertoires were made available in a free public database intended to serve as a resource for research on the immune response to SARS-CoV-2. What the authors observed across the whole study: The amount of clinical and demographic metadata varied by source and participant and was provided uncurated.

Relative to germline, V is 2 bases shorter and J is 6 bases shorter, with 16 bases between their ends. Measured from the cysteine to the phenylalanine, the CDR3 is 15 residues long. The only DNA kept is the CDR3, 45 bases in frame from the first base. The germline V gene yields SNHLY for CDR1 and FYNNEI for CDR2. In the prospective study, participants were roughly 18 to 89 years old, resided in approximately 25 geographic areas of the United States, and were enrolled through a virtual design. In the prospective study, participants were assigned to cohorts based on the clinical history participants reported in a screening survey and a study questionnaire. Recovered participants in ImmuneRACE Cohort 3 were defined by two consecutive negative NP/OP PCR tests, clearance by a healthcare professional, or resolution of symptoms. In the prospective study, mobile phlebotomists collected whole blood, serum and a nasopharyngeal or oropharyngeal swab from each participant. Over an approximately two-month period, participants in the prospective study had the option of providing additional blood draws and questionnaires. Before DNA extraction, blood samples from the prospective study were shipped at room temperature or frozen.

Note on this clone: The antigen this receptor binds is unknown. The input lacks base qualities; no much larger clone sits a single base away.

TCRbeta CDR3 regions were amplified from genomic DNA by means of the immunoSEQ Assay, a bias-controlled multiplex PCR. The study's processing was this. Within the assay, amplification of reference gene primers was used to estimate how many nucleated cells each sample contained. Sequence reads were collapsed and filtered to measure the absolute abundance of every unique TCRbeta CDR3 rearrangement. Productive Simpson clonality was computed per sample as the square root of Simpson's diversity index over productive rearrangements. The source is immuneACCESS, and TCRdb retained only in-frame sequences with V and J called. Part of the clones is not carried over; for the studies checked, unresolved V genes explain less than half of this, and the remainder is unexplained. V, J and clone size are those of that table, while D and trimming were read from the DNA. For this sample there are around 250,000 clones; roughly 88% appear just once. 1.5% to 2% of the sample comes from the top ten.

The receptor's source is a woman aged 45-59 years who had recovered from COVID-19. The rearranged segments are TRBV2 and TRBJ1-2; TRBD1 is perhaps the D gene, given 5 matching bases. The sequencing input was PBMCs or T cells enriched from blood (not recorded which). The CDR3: CASSEWGRWQDGYTF. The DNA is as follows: TGTGCCAGCAGTGAATGGGGCCGTTGGCAGGATGGCTACACCTTC.